The clone carrying this TCR beta chain has only a few counts. Its antigen is not identified. CDR1 is DFQATT, CDR2 SNEGSKA, per germline (reference sequence). Trimming removed 0 bases from V and 5 bases from J; junction bases left unmatched: 6. This CDR3 contains 14 residues. Unique molecular identifiers were incorporated when the TCRbeta library was constructed. Each CDR3 protein is one row after TCRdb ran MiXCR on the PCR reads. The top ten clones hold about 28% of a sample with about a million distinct CDR3 sequences, 25% to 30% of them seen once. This sample is drawn from a study of T-cell reconstitution after alpha-beta-depleted transplantation in children. Overall study findings and caveats: The study traced high day-60 TCRbeta diversity in some patients to surviving recipient T cells and thymic progenitors. The origin of alpha-beta T cells about two months after transplant was reportedly several hundred expanded graft clones. Newly produced T cells mostly provided counts and TCRbeta diversity after one year, as hyperexpanded clones declined.

The source material was PBMCs, mostly from graft donor cells, sampled 360 days after TCRalphabeta/CD19-depleted stem cell transplant. This sequence joins TRBV20-1 and TRBJ1-1, with 7 bases aligning to TRBD1. The receptor comes from a boy in the first two years of life who had a stem cell transplant for SCID, so the T cells may come from the graft donor. CDR3 region: CSARETGRRTEAFF. In DNA form, the CDR3 reads TGCAGTGCTAGAGAGACAGGGCGGAGGACTGAAGCTTTCTTT.